The 25 T cell receptor beta chains reported below all come from one sample, sequenced in a study of blood T cell repertoires in COVID-19. Clones were sequenced by immunoSEQ multiplex PCR, and TCRdb holds only the in-frame ones, with some missing. This repertoire shows over 250,000 clones, about nine tenths found once; its top ten account for approximately 2%. Sequenced input: peripheral blood. Receptor source: a woman in her twenties or thirties with COVID-19, enrolled during active disease.

The chain joins TRBV6-5 to TRBJ1-2, with 7 bases identical to TRBD1. The germline V gene encodes CDR1 MNHEY and CDR2 SVGAGI. V dropped 5 bases and J dropped 7; count of bases not matched to a gene: 4. The CDR3 length is 12 residues. CDR3 nucleotides: TGTGCCAGCAGTAGACAGGGTAGTGGCTACACCTTC. Its translation is CASSRQGSGYTF.

About this clone: A read error is possible here, since a much larger clone lies one base away. This CDR3 is CASSFDRGTEAFF. The CDR3 DNA follows: TGTGCCAGCAGTTTCGACAGGGGCACTGAAGCTTTCTTT. V and J are TRBV7-3 and TRBJ1-1; TRBD1 matches 8 bases. The trim removed 6 bases at V and 4 bases at J, leaving 4 bases unmatched. Germline V lookup: CDR1 SGHTA, CDR2 FQGTGA. CDR3 size: 13 residues.

This clone has a single count. This chain joins TRBV7-9 and TRBJ2-1; D might be TRBD1 (5 bases). Germline V CDR1 and CDR2: SEHNR, FQNEAQ (reference sequence). The CDR3 runs to 13 residues. The V gene lost 2 bases and the J gene lost 9 bases, with 11 bases spanning the gap. The CDR3 loop reads CASSLLGAVEQFF. The DNA of the CDR3 is TGTGCCAGCAGCTTATTAGGGGCGGTTGAGCAGTTCTTC.

The chain uses TRBV18 and TRBJ1-5, with 9 positions matching TRBD1. The CDR3 runs to 14 residues. The germline CDR1 and CDR2 sequences are KGHSH and LQKENI. V was clipped by 4 bases and J by 6 bases; unmatched bases: 4. Here the CDR3 DNA reads TGTGCCAGCTCACAGGGACAGGGTCGTCAGCCCCAGCATTTT. It translates to CASSQGQGRQPQHF.

This chain joins TRBV6-5 and TRBJ2-1, with 8 bases identical to TRBD1. Per the germline V gene, CDR1 is MNHEY and CDR2 is SVGAGI. This CDR3 has 12 amino acids. This chain's CDR3 is CAADRVDNEQFF. The CDR3 DNA reads as TGTGCTGCGGACAGGGTGGACAATGAGCAGTTCTTC.

The chain carries TRBV19 and TRBJ2-1; tentative D call: TRBD2 (7 bases). This CDR3 region has 16 residues. The V gene's germline CDR1 is LNHDA and CDR2 SQIVND (reference sequence). V gave up 5 bases and J gave up 2 bases, with 16 bases separating them. The CDR3: CASSAFGGGPYNEQFF. The CDR3 DNA is TGTGCCAGTAGTGCCTTTGGCGGGGGCCCCTACAATGAGCAGTTCTTC.

The genes are TRBV7-3 and TRBJ2-7, with D possibly TRBD2 on 5 matching bases. The CDR3 covers 16 residues. Looked up from germline, CDR1 is SGHTA and CDR2 is FQGTGA. V dropped 0 bases and J dropped 1 base, with 13 bases sitting between them. CDR3 DNA: TGTGCCAGCAGCTTAACGCGGAGCGGTGTTTCCTACGAGCAGTACTTC. It yields the protein CASSLTRSGVSYEQYF.

The chain carries TRBV9 and TRBJ1-6, with a tentative D call TRBD1 (5 bases). Trimming left V 4 bases short and J 10 bases short, with 15 bases between. The CDR3 length is 14 residues. Germline V gene data show CDR1 as SGDLS and CDR2 as YYNGEE. The CDR3 sequence: CASSPPGRGSPLHF. The CDR3, as DNA: TGTGCCAGCAGCCCTCCGGGACGGGGGTCACCCCTCCACTTT.

The genes are TRBV6-7 and TRBJ2-1; tentative D call: TRBD2 (6 bases). TRBV6-7 is noted as an ORF with a role that remains uncertain. V dropped 4 bases and J dropped 5 bases, with 15 bases sitting between them. The CDR3 consists of 15 residues. Here the CDR3 DNA reads TGTGCCAGCAGTTTACTAGGCGGGGTTGACAATGAGCAGTTCTTC. Its protein is CASSLLGGVDNEQFF.

CDR3 nucleotide sequence: TGCAGCGTTGAACTTGGGACAGGGGTGGTGGGGACGGAGACCCAGTACTTC. As protein: CSVELGTGVVGTETQYF. This sequence joins TRBV29-1 and TRBJ2-5, with 10 positions matching TRBD1. From germline, CDR1 is SQVTM and CDR2 ANQGSEA. The V segment lost 2 bases and the J segment 5 bases; nucleotides outside the gene matches: 14. The CDR3 runs to 17 residues.

The genes are TRBV7-9 and TRBJ1-1; no clear D. Trimming shortened V by 8 bases and J by 0 bases, and 10 bases separated the two germline ends. There are 13 residues in the CDR3. Germline CDR1 reads SEHNR; CDR2 reads FQNEAQ (reference sequence). The CDR3 DNA reads as TGTGCCAGCGCCTGGGAGGTGAACACTGAAGCTTTCTTT. Protein: CASAWEVNTEAFF.

The chain employs TRBV19 and TRBJ2-5; 7 bases match TRBD2. Germline CDR1 and CDR2: LNHDA and SQIVND (reference sequence). Trimming cost V 5 bases and J 3 bases; bases outside gene matches: 9. This CDR3 is 15 amino acids long. Here the CDR3 DNA reads TGTGCCAGTAGTGATCTAGCGGAGCATAAAGAGACCCAGTACTTC. Translated, it gives CASSDLAEHKETQYF.

This rearrangement joins TRBV6-5 to TRBJ1-2; 8 bases are shared with TRBD1. V lost 9 bases to trimming and J lost 4 bases; unmatched junction nucleotides: 10. The CDR3 runs 14 residues. The germline gives CDR1 MNHEY, CDR2 SVGAGI. CDR3 nucleotides: TGTGCCAGTAAACAGGGACAGGCAAGCTATGGCTACACCTTC. This translates into CASKQGQASYGYTF.

CDR3 coding DNA: TGTGCCAGCAGCCAACCTAGCGGCTATCTCTCCTACGAGCAGTACTTC. This gives the protein CASSQPSGYLSYEQYF. The chain carries TRBV3-1 (or the pseudogene TRBV3-2) and TRBJ2-7, with 7 nucleotides matching TRBD2. This CDR3 region has 16 residues. J was trimmed by 0 bases and V by 2 bases; bases with no gene match: 7. Germline-derived CDR1 and CDR2 are LGHDT and YNNKEL (reference sequence).

This rearrangement joins TRBV5-1 to TRBJ2-7; perhaps TRBD1 as D (6 bases). The V gene's germline CDR1 is SGHRS and CDR2 YFSETQ. The CDR3 contains 13 residues. V lost 0 bases to trimming and J lost 3 bases, with 7 bases between them. This CDR3 reads CASSLEGGYEQYF. The DNA of the CDR3 is TGCGCCAGCAGCTTGGAAGGGGGCTACGAGCAGTACTTC.

This chain uses TRBV3-1 (or the pseudogene TRBV3-2) with TRBJ2-2, with D tentatively TRBD2 (6 bases). The CDR3 spans 15 residues. V dropped 0 bases and J dropped 4 bases, with 9 bases sitting between them. CDR1 is LGHDT and CDR2 is YNNKEL in the germline V gene (reference sequence). The CDR3 bases are TGTGCCAGCAGCCAAGAAGGGACTTTCACCGGGGAGCTGTTTTTT. Its translation: CASSQEGTFTGELFF.

This chain joins TRBV3-1 (or the pseudogene TRBV3-2) and TRBJ2-4; 7 bases are shared with TRBD2. The CDR3 is 15 residues long. The germline V gene encodes CDR1 LGHDT and CDR2 YNNKEL (reference sequence). Trimming cost V 7 bases and J 0 bases; bases outside gene matches: 6. CDR3 in DNA: TGTGCCAGCACCTTGAGCGGGGTAGCCAAAAACATTCAGTACTTC. It is translated as CASTLSGVAKNIQYF.

This chain links TRBV28 with TRBJ1-4; no clear D. With 6 bases removed from V and 0 bases from J, the gap between germline ends came to 14 bases. This CDR3 spans 16 amino acids. Germline CDR1 reads MDHEN; CDR2 reads SYDVKM. CDR3: CASRKGGSATNEKLFF. The CDR3 DNA follows: TGTGCCAGCAGGAAAGGCGGATCTGCAACTAATGAAAAACTGTTTTTT.

This clone was seen a single time. The chain couples TRBV5-8 to TRBJ2-2, with D possibly TRBD1 on 6 matching bases. The V end was cut by 0 bases, the J end by 4 bases, with 7 bases between. Germline V gene sequence: CDR1 SGHTS, CDR2 YDEGEE. The CDR3 sequence is 14 residues long. CDR3 residues: CASSLEGGTGELFF. Written as DNA, the CDR3 is TGTGCCAGCAGCTTGGAAGGGGGCACCGGGGAGCTGTTTTTT.

This rearrangement joins TRBV6-6 to TRBJ2-5; 9 bases map to TRBD2. This CDR3 has 13 amino acids. V lost 7 bases to trimming and J lost 3 bases; unmatched junction nucleotides: 3. Germline V gene sequence: CDR1 MNHNY, CDR2 SVGAGI (reference sequence). CDR3 sequence reads: CASTLAGEETQYF. CDR3 in DNA: TGTGCCAGCACTTTAGCGGGAGAAGAGACCCAGTACTTC.

This clone was recorded only once. The chain uses TRBV12-3 or TRBV12-4 and TRBJ1-1, with a possible D match to TRBD1 (6 bases). V lost 7 bases to trimming and J lost 0 bases, with 9 bases between them. This CDR3 is built from 13 residues. The CDR3, as DNA: TGTGCCAGCACAGGGACATTGAACACTGAAGCTTTCTTT. Translation gives CASTGTLNTEAFF.

The chain joins TRBV18 to TRBJ1-1, with 9 bases matching TRBD1. Trimming took 0 bases from V and 4 from J; bases not matched to a gene: 6. Germline CDR1 reads KGHSH; CDR2 reads LQKENI. The CDR3 consists of 16 residues. DNA for the CDR3: TGTGCCAGCTCACCACCGACAGGGGGGTTCGGCACTGAAGCTTTCTTT. This encodes CASSPPTGGFGTEAFF.

The chain combines TRBV2 with TRBJ1-1; 10 bases are shared with TRBD1. Germline V gene sequence: CDR1 SNHLY, CDR2 FYNNEI. The CDR3 length is 13 residues. V was pared by 8 bases and J by 5 bases, with 5 bases of the junction left unmatched. The DNA for the CDR3 is TGTGCCAGCCCGGGACAGGGGAGGACTGAAGCTTTCTTT. Protein: CASPGQGRTEAFF.

This CDR3 reads CAWSGNTGQGTNYGYTF. CDR3 bases: TGTGCCTGGAGTGGGAACACCGGACAGGGGACTAACTATGGCTACACCTTC. The J gene is TRBJ1-2, the V gene TRBV30; 9 bases are a match to TRBD1. V shed 1 base and J 0 bases; nucleotides not matched to a gene: 9. CDR1 and CDR2 (germline): GTSNPN, SVGIG (reference sequence). The CDR3 totals 17 residues. Filled out from reference TRBV30 and TRBJ1-2, the complete variable domain reads SQTIHQWPATLVQPVGSPLSLECTVEGTSNPNLYWYRQAAGRGLQLLFYSVGIGQISSEVPQNLSASRPQDRQFILSSKKLLLSDSGFYLCAWSGNTGQGTNYGYTFGSGTRLTVV.

This clone was seen only once. The identical CDR3 is also encoded by other nucleotide sequences in the sample. The chain combines TRBV5-8 with TRBJ1-2; TRBD1 is a possible D gene (5 bases). CDR3 length: 11 residues. CDR1 and CDR2 (germline): SGHTS, YDEGEE. Trimming cost V 7 bases and J 4 bases, with 8 bases left between them. The CDR3 DNA sequence: TGTGCCAGCGGCGACAGCTATGGCTACACCTTC. It translates to CASGDSYGYTF.